The rows below give T cell receptor beta chains drawn from one sample of a study of blood T cell repertoires in COVID-19. Assay: immunoSEQ multiplex PCR; the TCRdb copy retains only in-frame clones and omits some. The sample lists 200,000 or so clones, around 83% occurring once. The specimen sequenced was peripheral blood. Receptor source: a woman between 40 and 50 years old with acute or convalescent COVID-19. Both conserved end residues are part of each CDR3. Not every row has a clone size; where given, it reads once, few, many or a size class.

TRBJ1-3	TRBV3-1/TRBV3-2	14	.	CASSQRSSGNTIYF
TRBJ1-5	TRBV27	15	.	CASSTEGYSNQPQHF
TRBJ2-1	TRBV5-4	17	.	CASSPGWGLAVYNEQFF
TRBJ1-3	TRBV28	14	.	CASSSAAAGNTIYF
TRBJ2-1	TRBV19	17	.	CASTPRGGTIQYHEQFF
TRBJ1-4	TRBV18	13	.	CASSPGQREKLFF
TRBJ2-7	TRBV7-2	14	.	CASSLRDSYYEQYF
TRBJ2-7	TRBV5-1	14	.	CASSLETGGDEQYF
TRBJ2-2	TRBV7-9	16	few	CAQTRGLATNTGELFF
TRBJ1-6	TRBV27	13	.	CAFLGRYNSPLHF
TRBJ2-3	TRBV2	13	.	CAGKGTASDTQYF
TRBJ2-3	TRBV4-1	16	.	CASNLKGDPRPDTQYF
TRBJ2-1	TRBV12-3/TRBV12-4	12	.	CASSMSPYEQFF
TRBJ1-5	TRBV6-5	15	.	CASSYSTAGDQPQHF
TRBJ2-3	TRBV28	14	.	CASIAGRVWRTQYF
TRBJ2-3	TRBV5-1	14	.	CASSLALSTDTQYF
TRBJ1-5	TRBV4-1	18	.	CASSQEWSLGEGNQPQHF
TRBJ1-2	TRBV6-6	14	.	CASSYTGGPYGYTF
TRBJ1-5	TRBV19	20	few	CASSITGFESNKYSNQPQHF
TRBJ2-1	TRBV27	13	.	CASSGRLLDEQFF
TRBJ1-5	TRBV4-1	16	.	CASSQAGVSNMKPQHF
TRBJ1-2	TRBV30	13	few	CAWSAQGHYGYTF
TRBJ2-2	TRBV13	16	.	CASSLGQGAVTGELFF
TRBJ2-7	TRBV20-1	12	.	CSASSGPYEQYF
TRBJ1-1	TRBV23-1	15	.	CASSPRGQGNTEAFF
TRBJ1-1	TRBV28	15	.	CASSTNRGWVTEAFF
TRBJ2-1	TRBV4-1	17	.	CASSQTSGRQPYNEQFF
TRBJ2-2	TRBV4-1	16	once	CASSPNRGQGTGELFF
TRBJ2-7	TRBV7-9	14	.	CASSLALGPYEQYF
TRBJ1-5	TRBV5-1	15	.	CASSSLPGGNQPQHF
TRBJ2-1	TRBV2	13	.	CASTSGTGFEQFF
TRBJ1-6	TRBV30	12	.	CAWTVYNSPLHF
TRBJ2-1	TRBV4-2	16	once	CASSLAGADSYNEQFF
TRBJ2-3	TRBV7-6	13	.	CASSPMGTSSVYF
TRBJ1-1	TRBV6-1	15	.	CASSEPGQANTEAFF
TRBJ1-5	TRBV28	14	.	CASTPGGKGQPQHF
TRBJ2-7	TRBV4-1	15	.	CASSQDGSGLMEQYF
TRBJ2-5	TRBV28	15	.	CASSFQGLEQETQYF
TRBJ1-1	TRBV27	14	.	CASKMRGYNTEAFF